This T cell receptor (beta chain) was identified during a study of cytomegalovirus exposure and HLA in healthy donors listed by TCRdb under 2017. With regard to the full study: The 500 to 700 repertoires of the first cohort and the 95 to 150 validation repertoires were produced on the same platform, according to a later analysis. The study aimed to test whether signatures of past pathogen exposure could be identified by cataloging public T cell receptors. Along with the roughly 670-subject first cohort, a separate validation cohort of over 90 different subjects was used. The study combined high-throughput TCR immunosequencing, statistical association of individual TCRs with disease status, and machine learning to predict cytomegalovirus infection status.

Study-wide conclusions, independent of this receptor: The validation cohort had no HLA typing available for a later analysis, so co-occurrence within that cohort was assessed over all 120 or so repertoires. The authors suggested that the approach could potentially be extended to other disease states and immunological phenotypes. Subsequent analysis determined that TCRs grouped into clusters in the first cohort also showed a tendency toward co-occurrence across the 130 or so validation repertoires, and 85% to 95% of cluster scores exceeded 0. The classifier was reported to diagnose cytomegalovirus status with high specificity and sensitivity in both the original and validation cohorts. The study listed approximately 150 TCR beta chains as associated with cytomegalovirus. Across donors, most TCR sequences were observed very rarely, whereas some public TCRs were present in many individuals. In vitro tests confirmed that a few of the cytomegalovirus-associated TCR beta chains recognize cytomegalovirus antigens.

The donors were included in the validation cohort of 130 or so subjects, a group kept apart from the approximately 690-subject first cohort. The library was prepared using the immunoSEQ multiplex PCR assay. In the original analysis: To diagnose cytomegalovirus status from the catalog of TCR beta chain sequences, a statistical classification framework was built. TCRdb mirrors the immuneACCESS table, restricted to in-frame sequences. Some clones are absent from its copies; in checked studies, under half trace to an unresolved V gene, and the reason for the others is unknown. V, J and clone size are those of that table, while D and trimming were read from the DNA. This sample has under 150,000 clones in its table, and roughly 86% of those were observed once. Roughly 9% of the sample comes from the top ten. As regards this clone: No cognate antigen has been identified for it. No much larger clonotype is one base removed from it; base qualities were not supplied.

The CDR3 runs 14 amino acids, cysteine and phenylalanine included. The read is trimmed to its CDR3 DNA, 42 bases read in frame from base 1. V sheds 0 bases and J sheds 1 base, leaving 6 bases between their ends. CDR1 PRHDT and CDR2 FYEKMQ were looked up in the germline V gene (reference sequence). The chain was built from TRBV13 and TRBJ1-1; the D gene assignment is ambiguous. The sequence was collected from a man younger than 35 in good health and CMV-seropositive. Material: PBMCs. The CDR3 amino acid sequence is: CASSLGWQNTEAFF. The DNA is TGTGCCAGCAGCTTAGGTTGGCAGAACACTGAAGCTTTCTTT.